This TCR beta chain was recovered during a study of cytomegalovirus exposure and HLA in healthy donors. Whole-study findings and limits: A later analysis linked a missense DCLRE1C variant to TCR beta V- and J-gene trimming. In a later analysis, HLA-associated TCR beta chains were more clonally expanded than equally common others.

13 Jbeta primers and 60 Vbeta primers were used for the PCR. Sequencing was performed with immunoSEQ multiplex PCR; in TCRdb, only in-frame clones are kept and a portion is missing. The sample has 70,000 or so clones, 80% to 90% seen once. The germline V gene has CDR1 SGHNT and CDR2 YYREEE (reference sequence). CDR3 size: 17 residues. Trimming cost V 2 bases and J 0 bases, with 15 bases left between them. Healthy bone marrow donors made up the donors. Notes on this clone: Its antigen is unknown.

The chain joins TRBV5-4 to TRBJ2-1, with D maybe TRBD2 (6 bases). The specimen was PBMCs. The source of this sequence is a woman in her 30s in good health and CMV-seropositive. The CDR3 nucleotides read TGTGCCAGCAGCTTCCCCGCGGCGGGGAGCTCCTACAATGAGCAGTTCTTC. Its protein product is CASSFPAAGSSYNEQFF.